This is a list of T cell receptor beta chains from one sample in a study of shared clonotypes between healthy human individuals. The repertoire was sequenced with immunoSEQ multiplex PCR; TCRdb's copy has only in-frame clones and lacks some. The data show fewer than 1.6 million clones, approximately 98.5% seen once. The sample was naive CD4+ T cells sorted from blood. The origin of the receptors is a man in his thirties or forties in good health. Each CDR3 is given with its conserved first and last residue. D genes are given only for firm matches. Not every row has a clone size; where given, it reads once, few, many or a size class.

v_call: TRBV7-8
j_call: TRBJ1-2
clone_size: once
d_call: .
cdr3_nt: TGTGCCAGCAGCCGTACGCAGGGCTCCCGCACGACTAACTATGGCTACACCTTC
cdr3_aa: CASSRTQGSRTTNYGYTF

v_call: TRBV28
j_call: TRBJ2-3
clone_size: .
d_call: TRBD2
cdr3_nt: TGTGCCAGCAGTTTAGCGGGAGGTACAGATACGCAGTATTTT
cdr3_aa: CASSLAGGTDTQYF

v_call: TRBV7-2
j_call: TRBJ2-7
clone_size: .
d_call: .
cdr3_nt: TGTGCCAGCAGCCCTCGCCACGAGCAGTACTTC
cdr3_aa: CASSPRHEQYF

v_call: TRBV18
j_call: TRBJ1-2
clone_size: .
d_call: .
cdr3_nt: TGTGCCAGCTCACCGGGAGGGGAAAACTATGGCTACACCTTC
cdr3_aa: CASSPGGENYGYTF

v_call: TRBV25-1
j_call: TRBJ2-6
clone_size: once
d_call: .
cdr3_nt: TGTGCCAGCAGTGATCCCCACAGGGCTGGGGCCAACGTCCTGACTTTC
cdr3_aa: CASSDPHRAGANVLTF

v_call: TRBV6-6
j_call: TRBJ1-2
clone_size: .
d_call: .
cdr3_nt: TGTGCCAGCAGTCCGGATTACTATGGCTACACCTTC
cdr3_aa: CASSPDYYGYTF

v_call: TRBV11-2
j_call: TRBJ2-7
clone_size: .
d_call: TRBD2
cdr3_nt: TGTGCCAGCAGGAGGCCAGGACGTAGCGGGAGAACCTACGAGCAGTACTTC
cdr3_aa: CASRRPGRSGRTYEQYF

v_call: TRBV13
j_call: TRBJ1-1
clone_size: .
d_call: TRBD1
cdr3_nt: TGTGCCAGCAGCTTAGGCCATCGACGGGACAGAAGCACTGAAGCTTTCTTT
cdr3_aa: CASSLGHRRDRSTEAFF

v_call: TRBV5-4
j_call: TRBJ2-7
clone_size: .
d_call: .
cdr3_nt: TGTGCCAGCAGCGCAGGGGAAGAGCAGTACTTC
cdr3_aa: CASSAGEEQYF

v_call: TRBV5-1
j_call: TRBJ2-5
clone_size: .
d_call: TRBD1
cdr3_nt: TGCGCCAGCAGCTTGGTATGGGACAGGAACCAAGAGACCCAGTACTTC
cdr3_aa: CASSLVWDRNQETQYF

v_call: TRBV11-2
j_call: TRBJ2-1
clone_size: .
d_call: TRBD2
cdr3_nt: TGTGCCAGCAGCTTAGATCGCCTAGCGGGAGATGAGCAGTTCTTC
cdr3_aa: CASSLDRLAGDEQFF

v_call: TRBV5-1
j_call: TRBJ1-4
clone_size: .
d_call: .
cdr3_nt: TGCGCCAGCAGCCCCTCGGGCAGGAGGGATGAAAAACTGTTTTTT
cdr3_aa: CASSPSGRRDEKLFF

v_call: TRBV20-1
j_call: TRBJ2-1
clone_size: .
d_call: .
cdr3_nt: TGCAGTGCTAGAAAGGTCAATCAGCAGTTCTTC
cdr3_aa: CSARKVNQQFF

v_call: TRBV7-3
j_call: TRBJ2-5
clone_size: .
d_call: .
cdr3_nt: TGTGCCAGCAGCCGGCCGGGAGAGACCCAGTACTTC
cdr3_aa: CASSRPGETQYF

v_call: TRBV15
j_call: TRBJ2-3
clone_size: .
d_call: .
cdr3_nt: TGTGCCACCTATCGGGACAGCACAGATACGCAGTATTTT
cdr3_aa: CATYRDSTDTQYF

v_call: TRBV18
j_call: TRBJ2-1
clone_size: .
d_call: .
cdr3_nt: TGTGCCAGCTCGCCTCAGGGGGGGGGCTCCTACAATGAGCAGTTCTTC
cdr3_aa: CASSPQGGGSYNEQFF

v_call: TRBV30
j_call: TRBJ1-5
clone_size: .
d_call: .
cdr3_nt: TGTGCCTGGAGTCCAGGGGTCAATCAGCCCCAGCATTTT
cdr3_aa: CAWSPGVNQPQHF

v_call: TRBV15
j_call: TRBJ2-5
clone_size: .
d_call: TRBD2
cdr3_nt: TGTGCCACCAGCGGGGGGGTCCAAGAGACCCAGTACTTC
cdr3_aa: CATSGGVQETQYF

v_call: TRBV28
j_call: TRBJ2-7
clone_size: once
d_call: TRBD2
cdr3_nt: TGTGCCAGCAGTTTCGGGAGGGAGAGGGGGAGGCGGGACGAGCAGTACTTC
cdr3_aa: CASSFGRERGRRDEQYF

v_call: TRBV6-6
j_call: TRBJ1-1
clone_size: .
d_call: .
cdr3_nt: TGTGCCAGCAGTGGACATACCAAGGTGGGGACTGAAGCTTTCTTT
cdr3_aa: CASSGHTKVGTEAFF

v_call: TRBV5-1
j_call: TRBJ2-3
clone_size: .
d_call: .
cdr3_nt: TGCGCCAGCAGCTTTCTGGAGGGCTCAGATACGCAGTATTTT
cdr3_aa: CASSFLEGSDTQYF

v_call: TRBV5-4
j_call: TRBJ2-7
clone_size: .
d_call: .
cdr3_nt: TGTGCCAGCAGTAAGGAGTTTTACGAGCAGTACTTC
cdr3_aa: CASSKEFYEQYF

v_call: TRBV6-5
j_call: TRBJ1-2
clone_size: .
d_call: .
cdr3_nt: TGTGCCAGCAGTTTAGCTGGAGCTAACTATGGCTACACCTTC
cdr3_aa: CASSLAGANYGYTF

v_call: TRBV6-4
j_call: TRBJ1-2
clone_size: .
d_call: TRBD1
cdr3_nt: TGTGCCAGCAGGATCTCCGGGACAGGGGGGTATGGCTACACCTTC
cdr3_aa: CASRISGTGGYGYTF

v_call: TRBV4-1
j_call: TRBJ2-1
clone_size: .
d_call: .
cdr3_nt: TGCGCCAGCAGCCAAGAAGGGACCAAATACAATGAGCAGTTCTTC
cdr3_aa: CASSQEGTKYNEQFF

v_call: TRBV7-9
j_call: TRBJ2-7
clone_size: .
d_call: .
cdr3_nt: TGTGCCAGCAGCTTACAGGCGGAGCCGAGGACGGCGCAGTACTTC
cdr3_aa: CASSLQAEPRTAQYF

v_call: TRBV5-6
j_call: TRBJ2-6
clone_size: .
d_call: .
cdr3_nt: TGTGCCAGCAGCTTGGTGGAGAGGGCCAACGTCCTGACTTTC
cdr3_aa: CASSLVERANVLTF

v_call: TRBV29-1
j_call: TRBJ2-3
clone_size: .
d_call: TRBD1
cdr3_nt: TGCAGCGTGAGAGGTGGACAGGGGGCGCCAGATACGCAGTATTTT
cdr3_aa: CSVRGGQGAPDTQYF

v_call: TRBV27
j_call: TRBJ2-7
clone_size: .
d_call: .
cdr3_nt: TGTGCCAGCTGCAGTTTGGCGGCCTCCTACGAGCAGTACTTC
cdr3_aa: CASCSLAASYEQYF

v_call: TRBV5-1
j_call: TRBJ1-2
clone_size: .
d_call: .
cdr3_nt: TGCGCCAGCAGCTTTCAAACAACAGTATCTAACTATGGCTACACCTTC
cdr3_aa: CASSFQTTVSNYGYTF

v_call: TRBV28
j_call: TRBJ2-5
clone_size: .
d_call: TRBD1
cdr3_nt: TGTGCCAGCAGTAGCGGACAGGTGGGGCAAGAGACCCAGTACTTC
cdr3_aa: CASSSGQVGQETQYF

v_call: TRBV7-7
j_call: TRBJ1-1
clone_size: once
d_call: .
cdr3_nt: TGTGCCAGCAGCCGTAAACTGAACACTGAAGCTTTCTTT
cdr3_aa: CASSRKLNTEAFF

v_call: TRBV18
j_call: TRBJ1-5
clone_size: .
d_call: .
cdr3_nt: TGTGCCAGCTCACCGGCAGTCAATCAGCCCCAGCATTTT
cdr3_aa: CASSPAVNQPQHF

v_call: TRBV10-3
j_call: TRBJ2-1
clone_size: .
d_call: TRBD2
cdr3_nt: TGTGCCATCAGTGAGACCTCAGCGGGGAGTGAGCAGTTCTTC
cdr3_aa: CAISETSAGSEQFF

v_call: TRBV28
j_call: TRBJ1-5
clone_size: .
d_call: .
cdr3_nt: TGTGCCAGCAGTTCGGACATCCACAATCAGCCCCAGCATTTT
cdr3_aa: CASSSDIHNQPQHF

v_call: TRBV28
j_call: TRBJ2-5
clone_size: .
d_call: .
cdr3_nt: TGTGCCAGCAGTCCCGTAGCTGGCAGGGAGAGGGAGACCCAGTACTTC
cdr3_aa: CASSPVAGRERETQYF

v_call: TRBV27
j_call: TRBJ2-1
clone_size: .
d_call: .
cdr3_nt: TGTGCCAGCAGTTTAGGGGGGGGCGCCTTCGTTGAGCAGTTCTTC
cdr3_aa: CASSLGGGAFVEQFF

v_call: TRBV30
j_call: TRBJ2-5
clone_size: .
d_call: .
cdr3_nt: TGTGCCTGGAGGGCAGGGCAAGAGACCCAGTACTTC
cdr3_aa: CAWRAGQETQYF

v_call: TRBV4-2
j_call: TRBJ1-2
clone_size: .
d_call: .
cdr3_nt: TGTGCCAGCAGCCATGGAGACAGATCCTATGGCTACACCTTC
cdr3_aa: CASSHGDRSYGYTF

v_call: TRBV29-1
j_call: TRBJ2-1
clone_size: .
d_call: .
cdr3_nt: TGCAGCGGTGGGGCGTTTAGCTCCTACAATGAGCAGTTCTTC
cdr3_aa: CSGGAFSSYNEQFF

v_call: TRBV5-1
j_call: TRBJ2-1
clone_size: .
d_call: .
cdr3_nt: TGCGCCAGCAGCTTGACCCGGACGAATTACAATGAGCAGTTCTTC
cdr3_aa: CASSLTRTNYNEQFF

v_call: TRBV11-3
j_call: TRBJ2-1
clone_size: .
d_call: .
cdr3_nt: TGTGCCAGCAGCTTATCCCCCCCGTGGGGAATAGCGAGTTACAATGAGCAGTTCTTC
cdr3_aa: CASSLSPPWGIASYNEQFF

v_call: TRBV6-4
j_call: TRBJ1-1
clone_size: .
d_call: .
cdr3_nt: TGTGCCAGCAGTGAATTACGGATGAACACTGAAGCTTTCTTT
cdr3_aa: CASSELRMNTEAFF